This T cell receptor beta chain emerged from a study of identical twins. This clonotype has a handful of counts. MiXCR, run by TCRdb on the 5' RACE reads, gives a single entry per CDR3 protein. The table lists roughly 1,500,000 distinct CDR3 sequences, about 32% of them singletons. The ends lost 2 bases at V and 10 bases at J; junction bases unmatched: 4. Looked up from germline, CDR1 is KGHDR and CDR2 is SFDVKD. This CDR3 is built from 13 residues. The rearrangement joins TRBV24-1 to TRBJ1-1, with TRBD1 matching 9 bases. The sequence was obtained from a newborn girl in good health. Sequenced sample: cord blood. The CDR3 region is CATSDSPGQGAFF. DNA of the CDR3: TGTGCCACCAGTGATTCACCGGGACAGGGAGCTTTCTTT.